This TCR beta chain derives from a study of blood T cell repertoires in COVID-19. Overall study: Sample material is recorded as cDNA or gDNA derived from T cells, B-cell-depleted T cells, or PBMCs.

Original methodology: Estimated nucleated cell counts came from reference gene primer amplification. The method was immunoSEQ multiplex PCR; TCRdb's version includes in-frame clones alone and lacks a portion of them. Clone size and the V and J calls come from that table; the DNA yielded D and trimming. This sample carries roughly 68,000 clones, under 85% of them seen once, and the ten largest clones take 9.8%. The CDR3 spans 18 residues. With V trimmed by 0 bases and J by 0 bases, 7 bases remained unmatched. Germline values: CDR1 LGHNA, CDR2 YSLEER. The V call is TRBV4-3, the J call TRBJ2-3; 9 bases are shared with TRBD2. This TCR was sampled from a woman in her forties or fifties with acute or convalescent COVID-19. Sample: peripheral blood. The CDR3 DNA sequence: TGCGCCAGCAGCCAAGAAAGAGCGGGAGGCCTCAGCACAGATACGCAGTATTTT. It encodes CASSQERAGGLSTDTQYF.